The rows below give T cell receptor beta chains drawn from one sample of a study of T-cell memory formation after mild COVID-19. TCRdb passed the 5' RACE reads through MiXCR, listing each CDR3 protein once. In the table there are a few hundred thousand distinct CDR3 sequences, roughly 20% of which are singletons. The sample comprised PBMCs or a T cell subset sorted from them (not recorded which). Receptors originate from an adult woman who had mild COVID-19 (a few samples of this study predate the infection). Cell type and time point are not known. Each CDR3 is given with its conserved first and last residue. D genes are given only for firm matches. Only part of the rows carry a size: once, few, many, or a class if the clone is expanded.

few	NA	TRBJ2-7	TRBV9	TGTGCCAGCAGCGTAGCCGAAAGCTCCTACGAGCAGTACTTC	CASSVAESSYEQYF
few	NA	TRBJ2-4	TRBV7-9	TGTGCCAGCAGCTTAGACTATCAGGGAGGCAAAAACATTCAGTACTTC	CASSLDYQGGKNIQYF
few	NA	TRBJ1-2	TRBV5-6	TGTGCCAGCAGCTTCGGATCTCTTAGGCAAGGCTACACCTTC	CASSFGSLRQGYTF
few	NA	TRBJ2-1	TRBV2	TGTGCCAGCACCGAGGTTGGAGGAGGGGGTTTCTACAATGAGCAGTTCTTC	CASTEVGGGGFYNEQFF
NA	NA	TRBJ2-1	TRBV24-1	TGTGCCACCAGTGAATCCAGGGTAAAGAACTACAATGAGCAGTTCTTC	CATSESRVKNYNEQFF
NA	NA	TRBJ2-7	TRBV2	TGTGCCAGCAGGGGCGCGGCCCCCTACGAGCAGTACTTC	CASRGAAPYEQYF
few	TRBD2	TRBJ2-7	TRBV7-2	TGTGCCAGCAGCTTGCCCGGGACTAGCCATGCCTACGAGCAGTACTTC	CASSLPGTSHAYEQYF
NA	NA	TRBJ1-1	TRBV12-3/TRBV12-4	TGTGCCAGCAGTCCGCAAGGACAGAATAGAGGGGCTTTCTTT	CASSPQGQNRGAFF
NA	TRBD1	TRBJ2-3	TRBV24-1	TGTGCCACCAGTGATTCCCGACAGGGAAGAAGGACAGATACGCAGTATTTT	CATSDSRQGRRTDTQYF
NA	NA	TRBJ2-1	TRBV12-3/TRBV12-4	TGTGCCAGCACCTTTAGATCGCTTACACCCGGAGGTGAGCAGTTCTTC	CASTFRSLTPGGEQFF
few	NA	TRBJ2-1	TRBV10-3	TGTGCCATCAGTGAGTCGATCGGAGGGGCGGATGAGCAGTTCTTC	CAISESIGGADEQFF
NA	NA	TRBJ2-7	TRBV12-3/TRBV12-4	TGTGCCAGCGGGAAGGACAGTTATCTTCAGGGAGGGCAGTACTTC	CASGKDSYLQGGQYF
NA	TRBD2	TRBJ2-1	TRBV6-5	TGTGCCAGCACCCGAGCGGGGGAAATGGAGCAGTTCTTC	CASTRAGEMEQFF
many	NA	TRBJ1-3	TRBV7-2	TGTGCCAGCAGCTTAATGGGATCGGTGTTAGTCGGAAACACCATATATTTT	CASSLMGSVLVGNTIYF
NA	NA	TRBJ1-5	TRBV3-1	TGTGCCAGCAGCCAAGGGGGCTTCGATCAGCCCCAGCATTTT	CASSQGGFDQPQHF
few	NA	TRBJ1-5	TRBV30	TGTGCCTGGGGCCTTCGGGGGAAGGGGCCCCAGCATTTT	CAWGLRGKGPQHF
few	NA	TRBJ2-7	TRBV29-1	TGCAGCGTTGCGGGCGGACCCACCTACGAGCAGTACTTC	CSVAGGPTYEQYF
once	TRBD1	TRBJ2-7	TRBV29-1	TGCAGCGTCGTCAAGGGGGCGCACGAGCAGTACTTC	CSVVKGAHEQYF
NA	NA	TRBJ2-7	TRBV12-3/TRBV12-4	TGTGCCAGCAGTTTCGCGGCGGGGAACTACGAGCAGTACTTC	CASSFAAGNYEQYF
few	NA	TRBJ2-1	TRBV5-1	TGCGCCAGCAGCTTGGGGGCTAAGACATCAGGGCACAATGAGCAGTTCTTC	CASSLGAKTSGHNEQFF
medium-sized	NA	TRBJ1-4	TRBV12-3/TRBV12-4	TGTGCCAGCAGTTTTGGTGGACAAGGAGGTGAAAAACTGTTTTTT	CASSFGGQGGEKLFF
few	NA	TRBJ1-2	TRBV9	TGTGCCAGCAGCGTCACCACAGATAATGGCTACACCTTC	CASSVTTDNGYTF